Presented here are 9 T cell receptor beta chains from one specimen sequenced in a study of radiotherapy plus CTLA-4 blockade in lung cancer (dated by TCRdb to the late 2010s). Receptor amplification or capture employed the immunoSEQ multiplex PCR assay. TCRdb obtained this table from immuneACCESS and retained in-frame rearrangements with V and J assigned. These tables miss some clones; where compared with another copy, unresolved V genes account for less than half of the shortfall, and the remainder is unexplained. This sample comprises about 97,000 clones, 65% to 85% of them detected only once. The leading ten clones occupy approximately 2.6% of the sample. The specimen was peripheral blood, collected from a patient treated with radiotherapy plus ipilimumab. The receptors were gathered from a human donor with non-small cell lung cancer who had a partial response to radiotherapy plus ipilimumab. Some clones in this sample may be carry-over from other donors' samples.

The rearrangement links TRBV30 to TRBJ1-6; 7 bases map to TRBD1. The CDR3 contains 11 residues. Looked up from germline, CDR1 is GTSNPN and CDR2 is SVGIG (reference sequence). After removal of 2 bases from V and 16 bases from J, the junction contained 5 bases not matched to a gene. CDR3 loop: CAWSQDRILHF. CDR3 in DNA: TGTGCCTGGAGTCAGGACAGGATACTCCACTTT.

The gene calls are TRBV9 and TRBJ1-5; TRBD1 matches 7 bases. CDR3 length: 14 residues. The J segment lost 7 bases and the V segment lost 4 bases, leaving 8 bases of the junction unmatched. CDR1 SGDLS and CDR2 YYNGEE come from the germline V gene. CDR3 amino acids: CASSLSTGSQPQHF. The CDR3 coding sequence is TGTGCCAGCAGCCTTTCGACAGGGAGCCAGCCCCAGCATTTT.

The chain uses TRBV19 and TRBJ1-2, with 9 bases fitting TRBD1. The ends lost 4 bases at V and 4 bases at J; junction bases unmatched: 7. This CDR3 is 15 amino acids long. CDR1 and CDR2 from the germline V gene are LNHDA and SQIVND (reference sequence). The CDR3 region has the DNA TGTGCCAGTAGTAAAAATATGGACAGGGGCTATGGCTACACCTTC. This gives the protein CASSKNMDRGYGYTF.

The chain joins TRBV19 to TRBJ2-7; perhaps TRBD1 as D (5 bases). The CDR3 is 15 residues long. Germline CDR1 LNHDA, CDR2 SQIVND (reference sequence). Trimming removed 0 bases from V and 5 bases from J, with 14 bases in between. The CDR3 loop is CASSIDLKGFNEQYF. CDR3 DNA: TGTGCCAGTAGTATAGATCTAAAGGGGTTCAACGAGCAGTACTTC.

This chain uses TRBV29-1 with TRBJ2-2; 9 positions agree with TRBD2. With V trimmed by 5 bases and J by 4 bases, 8 bases remained unmatched. CDR3 length: 15 residues. CDR1 is SQVTM, CDR2 ANQGSEA, per germline. The CDR3 DNA follows: TGCAGCGTTAAAAGACTAGCGGCGAGCACCGGGGAGCTGTTTTTT. Translation gives CSVKRLAASTGELFF.

Here the CDR3 DNA reads TGTGCCAGCAGCTTACAGGGGGCGGGAATCTCCTACGAGCAGTACTTC. Its translation is CASSLQGAGISYEQYF. V gene TRBV7-2 combines with J gene TRBJ2-7, with 8 nucleotides matching TRBD1. The CDR3 runs 16 residues. The germline V gene has CDR1 SGHTA and CDR2 FQGNSA. Trimming took 2 bases from V and 0 from J; bases not matched to a gene: 6.

This chain joins TRBV28 and TRBJ1-2, with a weak D call TRBD1 (5 bases). V lost 3 bases and J lost 4, with 12 bases in between. CDR1 MDHEN and CDR2 SYDVKM come from the germline V gene. The length of the CDR3 is 14 residues. The CDR3 sequence: CASSFEPGRYGYTF. In nucleotides, the CDR3 is TGTGCCAGCAGTTTCGAACCAGGGCGCTATGGCTACACCTTC.

The V call is TRBV23-1, the J call TRBJ2-6; D gene uncertain. TRBV23-1 has ORF status, its function being uncertain. Between the trimmed V and J ends, which lost 11 bases and 1 base, there was a span of 12 bases. The CDR3 consists of 14 residues. The CDR3 loop is CAPLIESGANVLTF. The CDR3 DNA reads TGCGCCCCCTTAATAGAATCTGGGGCCAACGTCCTGACTTTC.

The V gene is TRBV11-1, the J gene TRBJ1-3, with D unresolved. Deletions cut 6 bases from V and 4 bases from J, with 13 bases between. Germline-derived CDR1 and CDR2 are SGHAT and FQDESV (reference sequence). The CDR3 spans 14 residues. The CDR3 bases are TGTGCCAGCAGATCCTATCGGGGAGGAAACACCATATATTTT. As protein: CASRSYRGGNTIYF.